The 27 T cell receptor beta chains below were found in one sample sequenced in a study of blood T cell repertoires in COVID-19. Sequencing used immunoSEQ multiplex PCR; TCRdb keeps in-frame clones, though not all of them. The sample has around 320,000 clones, 75% to 85% seen once. Sequences were obtained from peripheral blood. Receptors were obtained from a human donor in a cohort sampled during active COVID-19.

The J gene is TRBJ2-1, the V gene TRBV11-2; 9 bases fit TRBD2. CDR1 SGHAT and CDR2 FQNNGV come from the germline V gene. The CDR3 covers 16 residues. After removal of 0 bases from V and 7 bases from J, the junction contained 7 bases not matched to a gene. The CDR3 region is CASSLDPGGGANEQFF. The CDR3 bases are TGTGCCAGCAGCTTAGATCCTGGCGGGGGGGCGAATGAGCAGTTCTTC. Based on the CDR3 plus reference TRBV11-2 and TRBJ2-1, the full variable domain is EAGVAQSPRYKIIEKRQSVAFWCNPISGHATLYWYQQILGQGPKLLIQFQNNGVVDDSQLPKDRFSAERLKGVDSTLKIQPAKLEDSAVYLCASSLDPGGGANEQFFGPGTRLTVL.

This chain links TRBV12-3 or TRBV12-4 with TRBJ1-2, with D uncertain. This CDR3 is built from 12 residues. V was cut by 6 bases and J by 6 bases, with 11 bases left in between. CDR3 sequence reads: CASRILSDGYTF. As DNA, the CDR3 is TGTGCCAGCAGAATACTGTCGGATGGCTACACCTTC.

The V call is TRBV30, the J call TRBJ2-1; D is undetermined. Trimming removed 0 bases at V and 7 bases at J, with 13 bases between. The CDR3 length is 14 residues. Germline V gene sequence: CDR1 GTSNPN, CDR2 SVGIG (reference sequence). The CDR3 nucleotides are TGTGCCTGGAGTGTGCTAGGTTATAGGAATGAGCAGTTCTTC. It is translated as CAWSVLGYRNEQFF. The full variable domain, with the rest looked up from reference TRBV30 and TRBJ2-1, is SQTIHQWPATLVQPVGSPLSLECTVEGTSNPNLYWYRQAAGRGLQLLFYSVGIGQISSEVPQNLSASRPQDRQFILSSKKLLLSDSGFYLCAWSVLGYRNEQFFGPGTRLTVL.

This rearrangement joins TRBV9 to TRBJ1-6, with 9 positions matching TRBD1. V lost 1 base and J lost 6; bases outside the gene matches: 5. In germline, CDR1 is SGDLS, CDR2 YYNGEE. The CDR3 runs to 16 residues. CDR3 DNA sequence: TGTGCCAGCAGCGTAACTCAGGGACAGGGTAATTCACCCCTCCACTTT. Its protein is CASSVTQGQGNSPLHF.

This chain connects TRBV6-1 to TRBJ1-1; weak D call: TRBD1 (6 bases). The length of the CDR3 is 15 residues. Germline V gives CDR1 MNHNS, CDR2 SASEGT. The germline V and J ends were trimmed by 1 base and 4 bases, with 13 bases remaining between them. This chain's CDR3 is CASSEEGGSSTEAFF. CDR3 sequence (DNA): TGTGCCAGCAGTGAAGAGGGGGGGTCCTCCACTGAAGCTTTCTTT.

The CDR3 region is CASSFLGEYNEQFF. The CDR3 DNA reads TGTGCCAGCAGCTTCCTCGGGGAATACAATGAGCAGTTCTTC. The chain employs TRBV5-5 and TRBJ2-1; maybe TRBD2 (5 bases). CDR1 and CDR2 from the germline V gene are SGHKS and YYEKEE (reference sequence). The CDR3 runs to 14 residues. V lost 2 bases and J 4 bases, leaving 10 bases between the germline ends.

To note about this clone: Other DNA variants within this sample encode the same CDR3. The V and J genes are TRBV5-1 and TRBJ1-1, with 8 bases that match TRBD1. The germline V gene encodes CDR1 SGHRS and CDR2 YFSETQ. This CDR3 comprises 12 residues. Trimming at V came to 4 bases and at J to 6 bases, leaving 2 bases not matched to a gene. DNA for the CDR3: TGCGCCAGCAGCCTACAGGGGGCTGAAGCTTTCTTT. Translation: CASSLQGAEAFF.

The chain is built from TRBV6-1 and TRBJ1-6; TRBD1 is a possible D gene (5 bases). Germline CDR1 MNHNS, CDR2 SASEGT. This CDR3 is 13 amino acids long. V lost 3 bases, J lost 9 bases, and 9 bases lay in between. The CDR3 bases are TGTGCCAGCAGTGAGACGGGGGTTTCACCCCTCCACTTT. Translated: CASSETGVSPLHF.

This clone showed up just a few times. Within the sample, other DNA sequences also encode this same CDR3. CDR3 coding DNA: TGCGCCAGCAGCTTGGCCGGCGGGGGAGATACGCAGTATTTT. Amino acid sequence: CASSLAGGGDTQYF. The chain links TRBV5-1 to TRBJ2-3, with 7 bases that match TRBD2. V was pared by 0 bases and J by 5 bases, with 3 bases of the junction left unmatched. The CDR3 runs 14 residues. The germline V gene has CDR1 SGHRS and CDR2 YFSETQ.

This rearrangement joins TRBV6-4 to TRBJ1-1, with D possibly matching TRBD1 (5 bases). The CDR3 is made up of 15 amino acids. Germline CDR1 reads MRHNA; CDR2 reads SNTAGT. Trimming took off 2 bases at V and 0 bases at J, with 10 bases between the two ends. CDR3 residues: CASSDHLRVNTEAFF. CDR3 nucleotides: TGTGCCAGCAGTGACCACCTCAGGGTGAACACTGAAGCTTTCTTT.

V usage is TRBV18 and J usage is TRBJ1-4; TRBD1 aligns across 8 bases. Trimming cost V 3 bases and J 8 bases; bases outside gene matches: 8. The CDR3 totals 15 residues. Germline CDR1 and CDR2: KGHSH and LQKENI. The CDR3 bases are TGTGCCAGCTCACCGGAAACCGGGACAGGAGAAAAACTGTTTTTT. Its protein product is CASSPETGTGEKLFF.

The chain uses TRBV7-9 and TRBJ1-1, with a tentative D call TRBD1 (5 bases). The CDR3 runs to 14 residues. CDR1 and CDR2 (germline): SEHNR, FQNEAQ (reference sequence). Trimming stripped 1 base from V and 1 base from J, with 7 bases between. The CDR3 sequence: CASSLGTQNTEAFF. The CDR3 DNA is TGTGCCAGCAGCTTAGGGACACAGAACACTGAAGCTTTCTTT.

The rearrangement uses TRBV9 and TRBJ2-6; D is perhaps TRBD1 (6 bases). The CDR3 spans 18 residues. Deletions cut 4 bases from V and 1 base from J, with 18 bases between. Germline values: CDR1 SGDLS, CDR2 YYNGEE. The DNA of the CDR3 is TGTGCCAGCAGCCCAGATGTCAGGGGAGATTCTGGGGCCAACGTCCTGACTTTC. Encoded protein: CASSPDVRGDSGANVLTF.

This clone was seen only a few times. The chain links TRBV10-1 to TRBJ1-6, with no clear D. CDR3 size: 14 residues. With 0 bases removed from V and 6 bases from J, the gap between germline ends came to 6 bases. In germline, CDR1 is WNHNN, CDR2 SYGVQD (reference sequence). The CDR3 sequence: CASSESRPNSPLHF. The CDR3 region has the DNA TGCGCCAGCAGTGAGTCGAGGCCTAATTCACCCCTCCACTTT.

In this sample, this clone turned up once. The CDR3 loop reads CASSQDFRSYSYNEQFF. As DNA, the CDR3 is TGTGCCAGCAGCCAAGACTTTCGATCATACTCCTACAATGAGCAGTTCTTC. The V call is TRBV5-4, the J call TRBJ2-1; no reliable D call. In germline, CDR1 is SGHNT, CDR2 YYREEE (reference sequence). V was clipped by 4 bases and J by 0 bases, with 17 bases between them. The CDR3 runs to 17 residues.

This clone was seen only once. The CDR3 region has the DNA TGTGCCAGCAGCGCACGAACGAGTACAGTGGACTATGGCTACACCTTC. Its translation is CASSARTSTVDYGYTF. This chain joins TRBV5-5 and TRBJ1-2; D gene unclear. This CDR3 spans 16 amino acids. Germline V CDR1 and CDR2: SGHKS, YYEKEE (reference sequence). V was clipped by 4 bases and J by 3 bases, with 19 bases between them.

The CDR3 reads CASTLSQGDNQPQHF. The DNA for the CDR3 is TGTGCCAGTACCCTATCACAGGGGGACAATCAGCCCCAGCATTTT. The rearrangement uses TRBV19 and TRBJ1-5; 8 bases line up with TRBD1. Germline trimming cut 7 bases from V and 3 bases from J; bases unmatched to any gene: 8. Germline CDR1 LNHDA, CDR2 SQIVND (reference sequence). The CDR3 length is 15 residues.

The DNA of the CDR3 is TGTGCCATCAGTCCCGGCCAAAGCGATGGCTACACCTTC. Protein: CAISPGQSDGYTF. The J gene is TRBJ1-2, the V gene TRBV10-3; D remains unclear. The CDR3 loop spans 13 amino acids. Germline V gene sequence: CDR1 ENHRY, CDR2 SYGVKD. The V end was cut by 5 bases, the J end by 6 bases, with 13 bases between.

This clone was detected once. The genes are TRBV7-9 and TRBJ2-3; TRBD2 aligns across 9 bases. Trimming at V came to 5 bases and at J to 4 bases, leaving 10 bases not matched to a gene. Germline V gene sequence: CDR1 SEHNR, CDR2 FQNEAQ (reference sequence). The CDR3 covers 16 residues. CDR3 sequence: CASSIPSGDRPDTQYF. The DNA for the CDR3 is TGTGCCAGCAGCATCCCTAGCGGGGATAGGCCAGATACGCAGTATTTT.

The gene calls are TRBV9 and TRBJ1-6, with 8 bases matching TRBD1. V was pared by 4 bases and J by 7 bases, with 4 bases of the junction left unmatched. This CDR3 is built from 14 residues. Germline V lookup: CDR1 SGDLS, CDR2 YYNGEE. Written as DNA, the CDR3 is TGTGCCAGCAGCCGGACAGGGAACAATTCACCCCTCCACTTT. This encodes CASSRTGNNSPLHF.

The chain combines TRBV7-9 with TRBJ2-3; 10 bases are a match to TRBD2. The CDR3 consists of 18 residues. Germline V gives CDR1 SEHNR, CDR2 FQNEAQ (reference sequence). V trimming: 7 bases; J trimming: 7 bases; junction bases outside the gene matches: 20. CDR3 amino acids: CASTTPSWSGGARYTQYF. CDR3 bases: TGTGCCAGCACCACTCCGAGTTGGAGCGGGGGGGCCCGATATACGCAGTATTTT.

The rearrangement joins TRBV5-6 to TRBJ1-4; TRBD1 might be the D (6 bases). The V end lost 3 bases, the J end lost 0 bases, and 12 bases lay between the germline ends. Germline V CDR1 and CDR2: SGHDT, YYEEEE. This CDR3 has 16 amino acids. CDR3 region: CASSWTEKSTNEKLFF. Written as DNA, the CDR3 is TGTGCCAGCAGCTGGACAGAAAAGTCAACTAATGAAAAACTGTTTTTT.

This clone is a singleton in its sample. V usage is TRBV12-3 or TRBV12-4 and J usage is TRBJ2-7; TRBD2 is a possible D gene (5 bases). Trimming took 7 bases from V and 2 from J, leaving 12 bases between them. There are 13 residues in the CDR3. As DNA, the CDR3 is TGTGCCAGCACTAGGACTTATCCCTACGAGCAGTACTTC. Translation gives CASTRTYPYEQYF.

The gene calls are TRBV4-1 and TRBJ2-1; 12 bases line up with TRBD2. The CDR3 consists of 16 residues. After removal of 3 bases from V and 12 bases from J, the junction contained 12 bases not matched to a gene. Looked up from germline, CDR1 is MGHRA and CDR2 is YSYEKL. CDR3 nucleotide sequence: TGCGCCAGCAGCCACCCGGGGCTAGCGGGGGGGGAGGGGCAGTTCTTC. Protein product: CASSHPGLAGGEGQFF.

The chain links TRBV7-2 to TRBJ1-2; 7 bases line up with TRBD1. Germline trimming cut 5 bases from V and 2 bases from J; bases unmatched to any gene: 11. The CDR3 extends over 16 amino acids. Germline CDR1 reads SGHTA; CDR2 reads FQGNSA. The CDR3 sequence: CASSVNRGQQNYGYTF. The CDR3 DNA reads TGTGCCAGCAGCGTCAACAGGGGCCAGCAGAACTATGGCTACACCTTC.

This clone appeared a single time. V usage is TRBV12-3 or TRBV12-4 and J usage is TRBJ1-1; perhaps TRBD1 as D (6 bases). CDR3 length: 13 amino acids. Trimming took off 3 bases at V and 3 bases at J, with 8 bases between the two ends. CDR3 amino acids: CASSLTGYTEAFF. CDR3 DNA: TGTGCCAGCAGTTTGACAGGTTACACTGAAGCTTTCTTT.

V and J are TRBV7-6 and TRBJ2-7; D possibly corresponds to TRBD1 (5 bases). Germline V gene sequence: CDR1 SGHVS, CDR2 FNYEAQ. The CDR3 totals 16 residues. Between the trimmed V and J ends, which lost 0 bases and 2 bases, there was a span of 14 bases. As DNA, the CDR3 is TGTGCCAGCAGCTTAGCGCCAGGGATGACAACCTACGAGCAGTACTTC. It is translated as CASSLAPGMTTYEQYF.